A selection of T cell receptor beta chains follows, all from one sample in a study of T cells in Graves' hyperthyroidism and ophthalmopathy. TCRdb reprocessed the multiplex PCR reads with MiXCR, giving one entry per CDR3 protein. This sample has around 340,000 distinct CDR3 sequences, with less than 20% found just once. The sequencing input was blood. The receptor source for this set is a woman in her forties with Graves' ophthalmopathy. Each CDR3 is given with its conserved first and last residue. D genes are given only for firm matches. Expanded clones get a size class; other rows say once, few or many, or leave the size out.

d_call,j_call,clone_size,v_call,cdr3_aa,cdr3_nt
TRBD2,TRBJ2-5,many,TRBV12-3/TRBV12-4,CASSLGTTQETQYF,TGTGCCAGCAGCCTAGGGACTACACAAGAGACCCAGTACTTC
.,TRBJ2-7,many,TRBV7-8,CASSFAEGEQYF,TGTGCCAGCAGCTTTGCGGAGGGCGAGCAGTACTTC
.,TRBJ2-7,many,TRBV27,CASISPGSPSYEQYF,TGTGCCAGCATTTCTCCCGGTTCCCCCTCCTACGAGCAGTACTTC
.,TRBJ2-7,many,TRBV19,CASSIGTGSYEQYF,TGTGCCAGTAGTATAGGCACCGGAAGCTACGAGCAGTACTTC
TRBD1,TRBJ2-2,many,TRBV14,CASSQEPGQGNTGELFF,TGTGCCAGCAGCCAAGAGCCGGGACAGGGGAACACCGGGGAGCTGTTTTTT
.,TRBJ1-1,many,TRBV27,CASSSQGFLNTEAFF,TGTGCCAGCAGTTCTCAGGGCTTCCTGAACACTGAAGCTTTCTTT
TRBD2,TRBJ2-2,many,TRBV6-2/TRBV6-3,CASSYSTSGTYTGELFF,TGTGCCAGCAGTTACTCGACTAGCGGGACCTACACCGGGGAGCTGTTTTTT
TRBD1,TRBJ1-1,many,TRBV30,CAWSDFGAGGFIAEAFF,TGTGCCTGGAGTGATTTTGGCGCAGGGGGCTTTATAGCTGAAGCTTTCTTT
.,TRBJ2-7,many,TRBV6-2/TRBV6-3,CASSYGGTSYEQYF,TGTGCCAGCAGTTACGGCGGGACCAGCTACGAGCAGTACTTC
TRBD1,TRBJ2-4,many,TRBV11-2,CASSSHRDREYIQYF,TGTGCCAGCAGCTCGCACCGGGACAGGGAGTACATTCAGTACTTC
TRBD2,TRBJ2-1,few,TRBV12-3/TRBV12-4,CASSFRSSFLAGARYNEQFF,TGTGCCAGCAGTTTCCGAAGCTCCTTCCTAGCGGGAGCACGCTACAATGAGCAGTTCTTC
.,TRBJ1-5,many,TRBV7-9,CASSLGGRTSNQPQHF,TGTGCCAGCAGCTTAGGCGGGCGGACTAGCAATCAGCCCCAGCATTTT
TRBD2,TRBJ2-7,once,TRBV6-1,CASSRGGSGYYEQYF,TGTGCCAGCAGTCGGGGCGGTAGCGGGTACTACGAGCAGTACTTC
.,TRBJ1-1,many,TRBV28,CASSFRVNTEAFF,TGTGCCAGCAGTTTCCGGGTGAACACTGAAGCTTTCTTT
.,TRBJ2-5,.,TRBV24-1,CATSDGPGRETQYF,TGTGCCACCAGTGACGGGCCTGGTAGGGAGACCCAGTACTTC
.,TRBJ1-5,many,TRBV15,CATSRDNPYNQPQHF,TGTGCCACCAGCAGAGACAATCCCTACAATCAGCCCCAGCATTTT
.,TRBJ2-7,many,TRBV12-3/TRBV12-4,CASSPTSWEQYF,TGTGCCAGCAGTCCGACCTCGTGGGAGCAGTACTTC
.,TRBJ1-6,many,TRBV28,CASSLVSSSYNSPLHF,TGTGCCAGCAGTTTGGTGTCGAGCTCCTATAATTCACCCCTCCACTTT
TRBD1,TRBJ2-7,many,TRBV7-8,CASRNYRGHGTYEQYF,TGTGCCAGCAGAAACTACAGGGGGCACGGGACCTACGAGCAGTACTTC
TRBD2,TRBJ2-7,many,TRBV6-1,CASSETLAGVSYEQYF,TGTGCCAGCAGTGAAACGCTAGCGGGAGTCTCCTACGAGCAGTACTTC
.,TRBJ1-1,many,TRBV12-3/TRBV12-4,CASRSGTNTEAFF,TGTGCCAGCAGGTCCGGTACGAACACTGAAGCTTTCTTT
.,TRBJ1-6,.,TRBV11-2,CASSLDGRGDSPLHF,TGTGCCAGCAGCTTAGATGGGAGAGGGGATTCACCCCTCCACTTT
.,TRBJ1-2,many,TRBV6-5,CASSPTANYGYTF,TGTGCCAGCAGTCCGACCGCTAACTATGGCTACACCTTC
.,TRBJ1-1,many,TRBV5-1,CASSLVTGKGSGAFF,TGCGCCAGCAGCTTGGTTACGGGAAAAGGCTCAGGAGCTTTCTTT
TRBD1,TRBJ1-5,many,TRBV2,CASGGTGGYSNQPQHF,TGTGCCAGCGGGGGGACAGGGGGTTATAGCAATCAGCCCCAGCATTTT
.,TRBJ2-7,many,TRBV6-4,CASSDFLREQSYEQYF,TGTGCCAGCAGTGACTTTCTTCGGGAGCAATCCTACGAGCAGTACTTC
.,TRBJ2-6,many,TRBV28,CASSQQGFSGANVLTF,TGTGCCAGCAGCCAACAGGGTTTCTCTGGGGCCAACGTCCTGACTTTC
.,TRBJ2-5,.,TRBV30,CAWSVGNSNLETQYF,TGTGCCTGGAGTGTTGGGAACAGCAACCTGGAGACCCAGTACTTC
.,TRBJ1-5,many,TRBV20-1,CSARVGGGSQPQHF,TGCAGTGCTAGGGTGGGAGGGGGGTCTCAGCCCCAGCATTTT
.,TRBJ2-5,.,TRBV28,CASSSPSGGVKTQYF,TGTGCCAGCAGTTCCCCCTCCGGGGGCGTAAAGACCCAGTACTTC
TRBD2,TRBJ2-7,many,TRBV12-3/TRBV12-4,CASSLAQGLAGYEQYF,TGTGCCAGCAGTTTAGCGCAGGGACTAGCGGGCTACGAGCAGTACTTC
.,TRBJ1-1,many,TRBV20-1,CSAREVGGSRTVNTEAFF,TGCAGTGCTAGAGAGGTGGGCGGGAGTCGGACGGTGAACACTGAAGCTTTCTTT
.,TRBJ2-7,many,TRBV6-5,CASSYGVRREQYF,TGTGCCAGCAGTTATGGAGTCCGAAGAGAGCAGTACTTC
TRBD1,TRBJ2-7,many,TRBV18,CASSPIPGQSWEQYF,TGTGCCAGCTCACCTATTCCGGGACAGTCCTGGGAGCAGTACTTC
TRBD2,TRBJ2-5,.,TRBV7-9,CASSLFRLAGETQYF,TGTGCCAGCAGCTTATTTAGACTAGCGGGAGAGACCCAGTACTTC
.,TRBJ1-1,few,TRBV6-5,CASSYSQQFQEAFF,TGTGCCAGCAGTTACTCGCAACAGTTTCAAGAAGCTTTCTTT
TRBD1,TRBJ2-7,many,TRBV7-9,CASSRTGQGLPEQYF,TGTGCCAGCAGCCGAACGGGACAGGGTTTGCCCGAGCAGTACTTC
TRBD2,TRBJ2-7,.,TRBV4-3,CASSQELAEIYEQYF,TGCGCCAGCAGCCAAGAACTAGCGGAGATCTACGAGCAGTACTTC
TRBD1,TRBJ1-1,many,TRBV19,CASSIGDRMNTEAFF,TGTGCCAGTAGTATAGGGGACAGGATGAACACTGAAGCTTTCTTT
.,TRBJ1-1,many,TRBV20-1,CSARVQTGNTEAFF,TGCAGTGCTAGAGTCCAGACAGGGAACACTGAAGCTTTCTTT
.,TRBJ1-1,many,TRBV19,CASSSRRRVMNTEAFF,TGTGCCAGTAGTTCCAGGAGACGGGTTATGAACACTGAAGCTTTCTTT
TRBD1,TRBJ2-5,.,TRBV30,CAWSATGQGQETQYF,TGTGCCTGGAGCGCGACAGGGCAGGGGCAAGAGACCCAGTACTTC
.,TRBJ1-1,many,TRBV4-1,CASSQQGITEAFF,TGCGCCAGCAGCCAACAGGGGATCACTGAAGCTTTCTTT
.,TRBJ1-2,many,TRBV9,CASSVQVEQPSNYGYTF,TGTGCCAGCAGCGTTCAAGTTGAACAACCTTCCAATTATGGCTACACCTTC